The entry below describes one TCR beta chain. This sample is drawn from a study of shared clonotypes between healthy human individuals. In the naive CD8 group, cells lacked CD45RO and were positively selected for CCR7, so terminally differentiated effector memory CD45RA+ cells were left out. Germline V gene sequence: CDR1 SGDLS, CDR2 YYNGEE. Trimming cost V 0 bases and J 0 bases; bases outside gene matches: 13. The CDR3 spans 20 residues. Genomic DNA of each subset was evenly split across several immunoSEQ plates. Sequencing was performed with immunoSEQ multiplex PCR; in TCRdb, only in-frame clones are kept and a portion is missing. The sample has around 550,000 clones, approximately 95% seen once.

The chain couples TRBV9 to TRBJ2-7; 12 positions match TRBD2. The TCR sequence derives from a woman aged 30 to 39 in good health. The sample comprised naive CD8+ T cells sorted from blood. The CDR3 nucleotides are TGTGCCAGCAGCGTAGGGGACTCGGGACTAGCGGGTCTGGGCTCCTACGAGCAGTACTTC. Encoded protein: CASSVGDSGLAGLGSYEQYF. The full variable domain, rest sourced from reference TRBV9 and TRBJ2-7, is DSGVTQTPKHLITATGQRVTLRCSPRSGDLSVYWYQQSLDQGLQFLIQYYNGEERAKGNILERFSAQQFPDLHSELNLSSLELGDSALYFCASSVGDSGLAGLGSYEQYFGPGTRLTVT.